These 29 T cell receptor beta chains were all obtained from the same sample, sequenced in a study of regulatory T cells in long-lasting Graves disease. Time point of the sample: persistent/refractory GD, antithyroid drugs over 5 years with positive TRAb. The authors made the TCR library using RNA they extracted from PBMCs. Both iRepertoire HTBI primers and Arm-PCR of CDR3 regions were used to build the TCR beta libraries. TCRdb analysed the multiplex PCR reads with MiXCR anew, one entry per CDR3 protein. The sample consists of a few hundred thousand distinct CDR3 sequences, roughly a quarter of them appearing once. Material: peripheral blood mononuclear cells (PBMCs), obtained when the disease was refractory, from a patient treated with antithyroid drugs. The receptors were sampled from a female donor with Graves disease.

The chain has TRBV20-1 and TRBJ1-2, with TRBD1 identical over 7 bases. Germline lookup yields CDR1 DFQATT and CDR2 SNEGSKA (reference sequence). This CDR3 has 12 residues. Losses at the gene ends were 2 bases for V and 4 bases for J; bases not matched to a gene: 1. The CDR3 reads CSARRDSYGYTF. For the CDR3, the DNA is TGCAGTGCTAGAAGGGACAGCTATGGCTACACCTTC.

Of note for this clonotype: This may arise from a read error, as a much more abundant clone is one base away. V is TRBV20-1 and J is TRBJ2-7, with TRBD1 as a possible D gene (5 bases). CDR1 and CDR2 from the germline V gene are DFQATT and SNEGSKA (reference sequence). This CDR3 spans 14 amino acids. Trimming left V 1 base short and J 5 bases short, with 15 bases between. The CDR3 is CSARGTRSKNEQYF. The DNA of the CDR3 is TGCAGTGCTAGAGGGACAAGGAGTAAGAACGAGCAGTACTTC.

The CDR3 coding sequence is TGTGCCAGCACCCAGGCGGGGTCGTCCTACGAGCAGTACTTC. Residues: CASTQAGSSYEQYF. The V call is TRBV25-1, the J call TRBJ2-7, with a possible D match to TRBD2 (6 bases). V was pared by 7 bases and J by 1 base, with 14 bases between. CDR3 length equals 14 residues. Germline loops: CDR1 MGHDK, CDR2 SYGVNS.

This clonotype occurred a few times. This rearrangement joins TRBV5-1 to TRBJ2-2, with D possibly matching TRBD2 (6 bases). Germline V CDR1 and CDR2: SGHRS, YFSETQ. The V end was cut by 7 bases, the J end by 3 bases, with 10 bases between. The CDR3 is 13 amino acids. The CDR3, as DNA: TGCGCCAGCGGGGAGGACTACACCGGGGAGCTGTTTTTT. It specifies CASGEDYTGELFF.

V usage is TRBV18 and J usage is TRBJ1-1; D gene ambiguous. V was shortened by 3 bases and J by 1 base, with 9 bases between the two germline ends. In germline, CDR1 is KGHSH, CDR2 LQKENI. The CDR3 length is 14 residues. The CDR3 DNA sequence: TGTGCCAGCTCACCCAGGTTAGGGAACACTGAAGCTTTCTTT. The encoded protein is CASSPRLGNTEAFF.

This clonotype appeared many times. The CDR3 bases are TGTGCCAGCAGTTCCATCCGGGGAGGACGGTTCCGGGAGACCCAGTACTTC. Protein sequence: CASSSIRGGRFRETQYF. The chain links TRBV12-3 or TRBV12-4 to TRBJ2-5; the D gene is possibly TRBD2 (6 bases). This CDR3 has 17 residues. V shed 4 bases and J shed 5 bases, with 23 bases lying between them.

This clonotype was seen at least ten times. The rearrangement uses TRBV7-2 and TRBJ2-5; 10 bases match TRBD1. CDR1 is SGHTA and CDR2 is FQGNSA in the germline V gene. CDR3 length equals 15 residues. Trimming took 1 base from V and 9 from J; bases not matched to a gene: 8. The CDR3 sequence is CASSLGDRGSMAQYF. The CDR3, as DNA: TGTGCCAGCAGCTTAGGGGACAGGGGCTCAATGGCCCAGTACTTC.

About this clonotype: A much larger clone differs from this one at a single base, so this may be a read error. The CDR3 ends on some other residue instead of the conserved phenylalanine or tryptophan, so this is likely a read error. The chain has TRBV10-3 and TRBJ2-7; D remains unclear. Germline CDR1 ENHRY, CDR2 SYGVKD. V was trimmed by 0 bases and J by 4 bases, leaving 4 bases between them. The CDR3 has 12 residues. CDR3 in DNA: TGTGCCATCAGTGAGTCCCAGTACGAGCAGTACTCC. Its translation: CAISESQYEQYS.

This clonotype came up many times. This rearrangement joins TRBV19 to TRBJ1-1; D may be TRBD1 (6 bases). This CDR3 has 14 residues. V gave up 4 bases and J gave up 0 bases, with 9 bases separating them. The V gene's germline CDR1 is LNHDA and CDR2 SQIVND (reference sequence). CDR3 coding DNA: TGTGCCAGTAGTACCTACAGGGTGAACACTGAAGCTTTCTTT. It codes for CASSTYRVNTEAFF.

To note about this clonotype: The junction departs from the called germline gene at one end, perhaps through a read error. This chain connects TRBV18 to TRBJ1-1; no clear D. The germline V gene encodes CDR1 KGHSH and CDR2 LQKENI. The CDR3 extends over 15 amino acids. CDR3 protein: CTSSPNRDSEREAFF. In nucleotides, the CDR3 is TGTACCAGCTCACCTAACCGTGATTCCGAGCGTGAAGCTTTCTTT.

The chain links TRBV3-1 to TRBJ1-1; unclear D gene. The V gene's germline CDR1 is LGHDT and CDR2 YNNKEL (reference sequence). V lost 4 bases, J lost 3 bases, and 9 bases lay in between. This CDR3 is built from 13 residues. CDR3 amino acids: CASSLQSDTEAFF. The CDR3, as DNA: TGTGCCAGCAGCCTACAATCGGACACTGAAGCTTTCTTT.

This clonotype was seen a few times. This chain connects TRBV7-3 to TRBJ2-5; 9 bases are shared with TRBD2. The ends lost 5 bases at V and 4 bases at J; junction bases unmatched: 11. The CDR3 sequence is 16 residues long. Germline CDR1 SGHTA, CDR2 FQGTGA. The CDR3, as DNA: TGTGCCAGCAGCCCCGCTGGGGCTAGCGGGGCAGAGACCCAGTACTTC. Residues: CASSPAGASGAETQYF. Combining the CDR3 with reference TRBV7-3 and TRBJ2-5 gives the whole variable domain GAGVSQTPSNKVTEKGKYVELRCDPISGHTALYWYRQSLGQGPEFLIYFQGTGAADDSGLPNDRFFAVRPEGSVSTLKIQRTERGDSAVYLCASSPAGASGAETQYFGPGTRLLVL.

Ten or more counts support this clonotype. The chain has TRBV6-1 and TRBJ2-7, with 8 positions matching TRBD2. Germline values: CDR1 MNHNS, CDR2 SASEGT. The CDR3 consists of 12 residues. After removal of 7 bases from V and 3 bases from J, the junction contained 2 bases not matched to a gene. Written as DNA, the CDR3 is TGTGCCAGCATTAGCGGGAACTACGAGCAGTACTTC. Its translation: CASISGNYEQYF.

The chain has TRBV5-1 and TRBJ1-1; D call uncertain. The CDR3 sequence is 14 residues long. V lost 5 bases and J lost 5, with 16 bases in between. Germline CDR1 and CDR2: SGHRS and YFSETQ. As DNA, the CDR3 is TGCGCCAGCAGACCCCCGGGCCAAGGGACTGAAGCTTTCTTT. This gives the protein CASRPPGQGTEAFF.

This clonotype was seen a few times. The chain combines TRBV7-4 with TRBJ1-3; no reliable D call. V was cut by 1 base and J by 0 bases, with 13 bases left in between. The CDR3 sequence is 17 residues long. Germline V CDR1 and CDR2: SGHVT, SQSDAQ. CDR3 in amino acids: CASSLVPATRSGNTIYF. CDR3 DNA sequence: TGTGCCAGCAGCTTAGTCCCCGCAACACGCTCTGGAAACACCATATATTTT.

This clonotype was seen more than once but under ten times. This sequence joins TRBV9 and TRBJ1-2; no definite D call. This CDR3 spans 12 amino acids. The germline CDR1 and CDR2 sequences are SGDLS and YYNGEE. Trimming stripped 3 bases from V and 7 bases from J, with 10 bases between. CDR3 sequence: CASSGEAVGYTF. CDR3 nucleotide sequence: TGTGCCAGCAGCGGGGAGGCAGTTGGCTACACCTTC.

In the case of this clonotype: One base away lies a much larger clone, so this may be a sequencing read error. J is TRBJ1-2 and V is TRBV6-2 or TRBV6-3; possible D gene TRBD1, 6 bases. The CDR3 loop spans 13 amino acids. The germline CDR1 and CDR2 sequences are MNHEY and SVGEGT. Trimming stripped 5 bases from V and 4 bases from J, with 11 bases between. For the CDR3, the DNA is TGTGCCAGCAGTGACAGGTTCCTCTATGGCTACACCTTC. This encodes CASSDRFLYGYTF.

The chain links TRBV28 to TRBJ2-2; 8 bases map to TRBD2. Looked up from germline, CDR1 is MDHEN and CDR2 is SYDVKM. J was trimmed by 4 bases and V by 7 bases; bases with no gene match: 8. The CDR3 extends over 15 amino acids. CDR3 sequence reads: CASTTGGSGTGELFF. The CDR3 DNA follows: TGTGCCAGCACCACGGGAGGGAGCGGCACCGGGGAGCTGTTTTTT.

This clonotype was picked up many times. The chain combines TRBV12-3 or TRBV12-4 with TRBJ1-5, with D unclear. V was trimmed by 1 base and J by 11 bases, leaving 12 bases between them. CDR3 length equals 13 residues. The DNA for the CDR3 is TGTGCCAGCAGTTTAGGACACTCTTTCTCCCAGCATTTT. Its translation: CASSLGHSFSQHF.

The DNA of the CDR3 is TGCAGTGCTAGGCCCTCCAACAGGGCCCATCGATACGAGCAGTACTTC. Translated, it gives CSARPSNRAHRYEQYF. The rearrangement uses TRBV20-1 and TRBJ2-7, with D tentatively TRBD1 (6 bases). CDR3 length equals 16 residues. Between the trimmed V and J ends, which lost 3 bases and 4 bases, there was a span of 22 bases. Germline values: CDR1 DFQATT, CDR2 SNEGSKA (reference sequence).

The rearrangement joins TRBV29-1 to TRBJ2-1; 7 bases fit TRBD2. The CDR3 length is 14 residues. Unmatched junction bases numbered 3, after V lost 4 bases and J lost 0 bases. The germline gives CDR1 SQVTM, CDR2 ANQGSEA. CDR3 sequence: CSVGSSGSYNEQFF. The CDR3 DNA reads TGCAGCGTTGGGTCTAGCGGCTCCTACAATGAGCAGTTCTTC.

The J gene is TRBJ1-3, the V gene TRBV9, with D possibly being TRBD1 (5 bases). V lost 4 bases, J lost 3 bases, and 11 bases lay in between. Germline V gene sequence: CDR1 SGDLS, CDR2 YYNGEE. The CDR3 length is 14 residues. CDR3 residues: CASSPLRVGNTIYF. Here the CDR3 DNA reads TGTGCCAGCAGCCCTCTCAGGGTTGGAAACACCATATATTTT.

The CDR3 loop reads CASSESGNTIYF. CDR3 in DNA: TGTGCCAGCAGTGAATCAGGAAACACCATATATTTT. This sequence joins TRBV2 and TRBJ1-3; D is unresolved. The V gene lost 2 bases and the J gene lost 4 bases, with 3 bases spanning the gap. Germline V CDR1 and CDR2: SNHLY, FYNNEI. The CDR3 length is 12 residues.

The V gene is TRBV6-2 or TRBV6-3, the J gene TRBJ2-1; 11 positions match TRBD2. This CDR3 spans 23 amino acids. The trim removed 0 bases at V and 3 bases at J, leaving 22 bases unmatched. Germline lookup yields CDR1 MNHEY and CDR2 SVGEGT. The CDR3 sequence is CASSYSIEAGLAGGPSYYNEQFF. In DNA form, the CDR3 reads TGTGCCAGCAGTTACTCGATTGAGGCTGGGCTAGCGGGAGGCCCCAGCTACTACAATGAGCAGTTCTTC.

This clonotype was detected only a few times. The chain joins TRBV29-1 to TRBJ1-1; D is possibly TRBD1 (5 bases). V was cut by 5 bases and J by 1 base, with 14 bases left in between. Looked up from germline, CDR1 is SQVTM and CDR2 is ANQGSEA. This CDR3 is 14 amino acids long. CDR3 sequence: CSVNARGANTEAFF. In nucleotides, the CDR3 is TGCAGCGTTAATGCGAGGGGAGCGAACACTGAAGCTTTCTTT. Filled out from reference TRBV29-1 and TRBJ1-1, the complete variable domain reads SAVISQKPSRDICQRGTSLTIQCQVDSQVTMMFWYRQQPGQSLTLIATANQGSEATYESGFVIDKFPISRPNLTFSTLTVSNMSPEDSSIYLCSVNARGANTEAFFGQGTRLTVV.

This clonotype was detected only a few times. In DNA, the CDR3 is TGTGCCAGCAGCCCCGCTGGGACAGTCTACGAGCAGTACTTC. Translation: CASSPAGTVYEQYF. The chain joins TRBV28 to TRBJ2-7; TRBD1 matches at 7 bases. J was trimmed by 3 bases and V by 6 bases; bases with no gene match: 8. The CDR3 runs to 14 residues. Per the germline V gene, CDR1 is MDHEN and CDR2 is SYDVKM.

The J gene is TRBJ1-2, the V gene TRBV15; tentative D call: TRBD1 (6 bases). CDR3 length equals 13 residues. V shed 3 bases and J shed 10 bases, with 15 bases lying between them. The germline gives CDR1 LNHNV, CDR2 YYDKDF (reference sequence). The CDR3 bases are TGTGCCACCAGCAGGCAACAGGGTAGCATCTACACCTTC. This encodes CATSRQQGSIYTF.

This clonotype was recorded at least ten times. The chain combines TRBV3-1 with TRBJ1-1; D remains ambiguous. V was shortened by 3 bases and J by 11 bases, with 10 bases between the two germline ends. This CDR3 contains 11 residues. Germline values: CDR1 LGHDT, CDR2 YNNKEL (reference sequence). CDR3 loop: CASSQGRWAFF. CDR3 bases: TGTGCCAGCAGCCAGGGTAGGTGGGCTTTCTTT. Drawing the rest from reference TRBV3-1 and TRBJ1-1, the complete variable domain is DTAVSQTPKYLVTQMGNDKSIKCEQNLGHDTMYWYKQDSKKFLKIMFSYNNKELIINETVPNRFSPKSPDKAHLNLHINSLELGDSAVYFCASSQGRWAFFGQGTRLTVV.

In DNA, the CDR3 is TGTGCCAGCAGTGGAAGCGGGAGAGGTAATGAGCAGTTCTTC. Its protein is CASSGSGRGNEQFF. J is TRBJ2-1 and V is TRBV2, with TRBD2 matching over 8 bases. Germline V gives CDR1 SNHLY, CDR2 FYNNEI. V lost 4 bases, J lost 7 bases, and 6 bases stayed unmatched. The length of the CDR3 is 14 residues. The variable domain in full, completed from reference TRBV2 and TRBJ2-1, reads EPEVTQTPSHQVTQMGQEVILRCVPISNHLYFYWYRQILGQKVEFLVSFYNNEISEKSEIFDDQFSVERPDGSNFTLKIRSTKLEDSAMYFCASSGSGRGNEQFFGPGTRLTVL.